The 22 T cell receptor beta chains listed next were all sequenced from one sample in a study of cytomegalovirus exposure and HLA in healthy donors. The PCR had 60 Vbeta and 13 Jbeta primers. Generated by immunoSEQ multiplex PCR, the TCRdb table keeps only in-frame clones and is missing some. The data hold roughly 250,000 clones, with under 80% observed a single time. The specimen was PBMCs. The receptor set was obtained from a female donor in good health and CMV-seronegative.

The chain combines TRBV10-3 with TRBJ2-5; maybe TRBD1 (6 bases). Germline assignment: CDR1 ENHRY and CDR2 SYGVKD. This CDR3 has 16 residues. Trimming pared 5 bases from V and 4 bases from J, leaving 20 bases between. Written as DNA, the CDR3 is TGTGCCATCAGTCCAGGGGTACCCCGTGACGGAGAGACCCAGTACTTC. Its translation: CAISPGVPRDGETQYF.

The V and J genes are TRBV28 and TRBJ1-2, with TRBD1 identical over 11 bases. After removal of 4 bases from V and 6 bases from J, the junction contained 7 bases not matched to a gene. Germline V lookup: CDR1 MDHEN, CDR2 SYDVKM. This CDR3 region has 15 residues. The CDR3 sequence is CASSSGQGVINGYTF. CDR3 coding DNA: TGTGCCAGCAGTTCGGGACAGGGGGTAATAAATGGCTACACCTTC.

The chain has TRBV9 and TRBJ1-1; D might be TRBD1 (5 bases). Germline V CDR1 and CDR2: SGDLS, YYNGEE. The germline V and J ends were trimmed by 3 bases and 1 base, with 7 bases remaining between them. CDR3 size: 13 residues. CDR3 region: CASSEGQNTEAFF. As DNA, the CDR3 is TGTGCCAGCAGCGAAGGACAGAACACTGAAGCTTTCTTT.

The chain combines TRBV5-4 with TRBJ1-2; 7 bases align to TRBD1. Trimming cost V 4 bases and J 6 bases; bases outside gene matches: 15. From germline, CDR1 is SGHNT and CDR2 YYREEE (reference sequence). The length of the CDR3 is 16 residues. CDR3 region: CASSQSNRGGWHGYTF. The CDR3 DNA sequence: TGTGCCAGCAGCCAGAGCAACAGGGGTGGCTGGCATGGCTACACCTTC.

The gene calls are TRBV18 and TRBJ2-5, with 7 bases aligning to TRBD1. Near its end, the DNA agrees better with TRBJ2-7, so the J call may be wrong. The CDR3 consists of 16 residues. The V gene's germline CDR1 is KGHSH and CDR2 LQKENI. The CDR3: CASSAGSRQGSYEQYF. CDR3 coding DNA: TGTGCCAGCTCAGCAGGGTCCCGACAGGGAAGCTACGAGCAGTACTTC.

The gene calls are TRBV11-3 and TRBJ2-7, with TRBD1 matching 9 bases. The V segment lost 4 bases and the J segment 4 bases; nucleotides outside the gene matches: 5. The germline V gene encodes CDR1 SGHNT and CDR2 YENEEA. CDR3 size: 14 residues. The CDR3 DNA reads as TGTGCCAGCAGCTCAGACAGGGGGAGGTACGAGCAGTACTTC. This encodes CASSSDRGRYEQYF.

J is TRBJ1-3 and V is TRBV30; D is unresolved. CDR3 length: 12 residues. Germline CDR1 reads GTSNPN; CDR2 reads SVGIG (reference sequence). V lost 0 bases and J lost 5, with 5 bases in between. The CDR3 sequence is CAWSVIRNTIYF. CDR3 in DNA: TGTGCCTGGAGTGTAATAAGAAACACCATATATTTT.

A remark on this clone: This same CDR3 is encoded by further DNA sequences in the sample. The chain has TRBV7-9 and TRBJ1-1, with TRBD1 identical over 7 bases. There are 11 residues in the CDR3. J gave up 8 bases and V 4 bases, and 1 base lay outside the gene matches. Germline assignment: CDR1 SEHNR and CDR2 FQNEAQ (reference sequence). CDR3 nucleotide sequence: TGTGCCAGCAGCTCGGACAGGGAAGCTTTCTTT. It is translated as CASSSDREAFF.

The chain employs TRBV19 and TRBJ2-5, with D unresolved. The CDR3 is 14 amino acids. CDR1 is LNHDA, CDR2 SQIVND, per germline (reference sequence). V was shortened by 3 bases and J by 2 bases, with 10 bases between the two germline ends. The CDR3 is CASSIGSSQETQYF. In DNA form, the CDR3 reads TGTGCCAGTAGTATCGGTAGTAGTCAAGAGACCCAGTACTTC.

The CDR3 coding sequence is TGTGCCAGTAGTACAACAGGGGATGTAGGAGATACGCAGTATTTT. The encoded protein is CASSTTGDVGDTQYF. This chain uses TRBV19 with TRBJ2-3; TRBD1 matches at 7 bases. In germline, CDR1 is LNHDA, CDR2 SQIVND (reference sequence). The V segment lost 4 bases and the J segment 5 bases; nucleotides outside the gene matches: 9. The CDR3 runs to 15 residues.

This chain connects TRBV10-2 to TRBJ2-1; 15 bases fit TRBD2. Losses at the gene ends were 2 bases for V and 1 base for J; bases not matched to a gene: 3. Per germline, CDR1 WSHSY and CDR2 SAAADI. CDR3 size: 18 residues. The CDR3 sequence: CASSEMGLAGGSYNEQFF. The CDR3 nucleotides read TGCGCCAGCAGTGAGATGGGACTAGCGGGAGGATCCTACAATGAGCAGTTCTTC.

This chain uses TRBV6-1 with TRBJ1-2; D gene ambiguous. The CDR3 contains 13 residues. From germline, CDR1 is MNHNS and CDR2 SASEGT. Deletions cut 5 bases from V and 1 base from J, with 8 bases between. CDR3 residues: CASSPRDNYGYTF. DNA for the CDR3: TGTGCCAGCAGTCCAAGAGATAACTATGGCTACACCTTC.

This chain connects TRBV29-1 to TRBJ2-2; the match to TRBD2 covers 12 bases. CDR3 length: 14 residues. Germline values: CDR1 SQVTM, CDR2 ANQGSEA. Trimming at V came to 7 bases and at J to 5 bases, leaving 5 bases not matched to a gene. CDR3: CSGWTSGKTGELFF. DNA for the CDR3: TGCAGCGGGTGGACTAGCGGGAAAACCGGGGAGCTGTTTTTT.

As DNA, the CDR3 is TGTGCCAGCAGCCAAGATTTGGCCACTAGCGGGAGCCCAGAGACCCAGTACTTC. The encoded protein is CASSQDLATSGSPETQYF. The chain is built from TRBV4-2 and TRBJ2-5; TRBD2 matches at 11 bases. CDR3 size: 18 residues. The germline V gene has CDR1 LGHNA and CDR2 YNFKEQ. V was pared by 0 bases and J by 4 bases, with 10 bases of the junction left unmatched.

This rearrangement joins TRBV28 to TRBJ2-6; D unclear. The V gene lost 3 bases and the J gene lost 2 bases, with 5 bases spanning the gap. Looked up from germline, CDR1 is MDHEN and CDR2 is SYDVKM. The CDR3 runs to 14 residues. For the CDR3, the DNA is TGTGCCAGCAGTTTCCTCGCTGGGGCCAACGTCCTGACTTTC. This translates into CASSFLAGANVLTF.

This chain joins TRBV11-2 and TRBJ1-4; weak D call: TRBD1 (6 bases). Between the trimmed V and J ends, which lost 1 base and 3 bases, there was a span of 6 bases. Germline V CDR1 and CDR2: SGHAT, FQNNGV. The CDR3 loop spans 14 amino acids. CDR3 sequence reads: CASSLGGPNEKLFF. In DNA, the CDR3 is TGTGCCAGCAGCTTAGGGGGGCCTAATGAAAAACTGTTTTTT.

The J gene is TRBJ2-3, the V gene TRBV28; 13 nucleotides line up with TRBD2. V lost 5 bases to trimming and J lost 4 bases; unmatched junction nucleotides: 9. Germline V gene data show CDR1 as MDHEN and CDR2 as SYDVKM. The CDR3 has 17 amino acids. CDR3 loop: CASSTWTSGSISDTQYF. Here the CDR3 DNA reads TGTGCCAGCAGTACATGGACTAGCGGGAGTATCTCAGATACGCAGTATTTT. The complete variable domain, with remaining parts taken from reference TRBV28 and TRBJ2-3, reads DVKVTQSSRYLVKRTGEKVFLECVQDMDHENMFWYRQDPGLGLRLIYFSYDVKMKEKGDIPEGYSVSREKKERFSLILESASTNQTSMYLCASSTWTSGSISDTQYFGPGTRLTVL.

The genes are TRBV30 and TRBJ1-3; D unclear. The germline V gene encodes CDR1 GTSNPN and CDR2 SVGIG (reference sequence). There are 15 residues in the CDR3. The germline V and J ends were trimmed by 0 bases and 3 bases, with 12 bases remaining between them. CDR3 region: CAWSVGGLNGNTIYF. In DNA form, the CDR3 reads TGTGCCTGGAGTGTGGGAGGCCTCAATGGAAACACCATATATTTT.

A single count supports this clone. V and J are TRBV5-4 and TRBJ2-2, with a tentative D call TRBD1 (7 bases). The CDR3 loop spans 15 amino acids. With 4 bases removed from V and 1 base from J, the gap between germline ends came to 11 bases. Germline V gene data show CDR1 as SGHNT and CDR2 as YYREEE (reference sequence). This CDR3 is CASSKQGGNTGELFF. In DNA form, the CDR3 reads TGTGCCAGCAGCAAGCAGGGGGGGAACACCGGGGAGCTGTTTTTT.

CDR3 residues: CASSPDEILAGEGNEQFF. CDR3 sequence (DNA): TGTGCCAGCAGCCCCGATGAAATACTAGCGGGAGAAGGCAATGAGCAGTTCTTC. The chain joins TRBV9 to TRBJ2-1; 11 nucleotides agree with TRBD2. Germline assignment: CDR1 SGDLS and CDR2 YYNGEE. V trimming: 4 bases; J trimming: 6 bases; junction bases outside the gene matches: 15. The CDR3 runs 18 residues.

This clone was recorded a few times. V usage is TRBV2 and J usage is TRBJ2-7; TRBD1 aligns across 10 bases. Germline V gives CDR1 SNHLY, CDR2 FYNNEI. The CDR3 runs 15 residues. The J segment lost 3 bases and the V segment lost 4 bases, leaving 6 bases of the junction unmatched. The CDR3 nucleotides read TGTGCCAGCAGTGCCCAGACAGGGGGCGTCTACGAGCAGTACTTC. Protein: CASSAQTGGVYEQYF.

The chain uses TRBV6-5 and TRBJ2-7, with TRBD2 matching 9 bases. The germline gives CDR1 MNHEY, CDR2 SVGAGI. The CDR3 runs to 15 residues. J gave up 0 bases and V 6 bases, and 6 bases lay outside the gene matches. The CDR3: CASSRLAGSSYEQYF. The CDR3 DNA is TGTGCCAGCAGCCGTCTAGCGGGAAGCTCCTACGAGCAGTACTTC.